The source of this T cell receptor beta chain is a study of blood T cell repertoires in COVID-19. On the study more broadly: COVID-19 samples, acute and convalescent, were from the United States, Italy and Spain. The cDNA or gDNA used as material had been derived from T cells, B-cell-depleted T cells, or PBMCs.

Authors' analysis steps: Reference gene primer amplification gave nucleated cell count estimates. Sequencing used immunoSEQ multiplex PCR; TCRdb keeps in-frame clones, though not all of them. The V and J calls and clone size come from that table; D and trimming were worked out from the DNA. The sample carries 250,000 to 300,000 clones, roughly 91% recorded once. From germline, CDR1 is GTSNPN and CDR2 SVGIG (reference sequence). The CDR3 has 14 amino acids. The V end lost 2 bases, the J end lost 14 bases, and 21 bases lay between the germline ends. Specimen: peripheral blood. This chain joins TRBV30 and TRBJ1-4; D perhaps matches TRBD1 (5 bases). The sequence was obtained from a man aged 40-49 years with acute or convalescent COVID-19. CDR3 sequence: CAWSNAQGMKRLFF. In DNA, the CDR3 is TGTGCCTGGAGTAACGCCCAGGGAATGAAAAGGCTGTTTTTT.